This section outlines one T cell receptor (beta chain) sequence together with its context. Its specificity is not known. This specimen belongs to a study of T cell repertoires in cytomegalovirus infection. One entry per CDR3 protein, called by TCRdb with MiXCR from the reads. The table records about 160,000 distinct CDR3 sequences, under 20% of them present only once. Points from the study as a whole: Summed frequency of shared TCR beta families picked out CMV carriers who also had the relevant HLA.

V lost 5 bases to trimming and J lost 5 bases; unmatched junction nucleotides: 1. Germline CDR1 reads SQVTM; CDR2 reads ANQGSEA. This CDR3 spans 13 amino acids. The material sequenced was CD8+ T cells from PBMCs. The genes are TRBV29-1 and TRBJ2-2, with 11 bases lining up with TRBD2. The sequence was obtained from a human donor in good health (CMV status not recorded). Some clones in this sample may be carry-over from other donors' samples. The CDR3 DNA reads TGCAGCGTTAGGACTAGCGGGACCGGGGAGCTGTTTTTT. Translation: CSVRTSGTGELFF.